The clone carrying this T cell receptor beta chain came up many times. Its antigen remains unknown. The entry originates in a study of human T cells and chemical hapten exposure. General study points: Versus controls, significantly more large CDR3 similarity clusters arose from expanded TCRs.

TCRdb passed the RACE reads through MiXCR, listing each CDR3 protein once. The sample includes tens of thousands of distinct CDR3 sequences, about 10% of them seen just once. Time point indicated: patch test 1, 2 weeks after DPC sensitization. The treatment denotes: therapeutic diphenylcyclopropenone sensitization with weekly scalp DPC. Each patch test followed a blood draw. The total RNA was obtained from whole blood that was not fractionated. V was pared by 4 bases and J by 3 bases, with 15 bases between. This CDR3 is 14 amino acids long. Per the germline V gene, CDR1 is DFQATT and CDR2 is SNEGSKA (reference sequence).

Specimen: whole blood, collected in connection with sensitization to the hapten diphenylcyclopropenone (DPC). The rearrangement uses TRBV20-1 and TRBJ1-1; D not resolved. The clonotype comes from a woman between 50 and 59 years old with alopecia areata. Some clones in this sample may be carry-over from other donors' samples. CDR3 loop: CSAITEGRYTEAFF. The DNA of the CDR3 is TGCAGTGCTATCACGGAAGGGCGATACACTGAAGCTTTCTTT.